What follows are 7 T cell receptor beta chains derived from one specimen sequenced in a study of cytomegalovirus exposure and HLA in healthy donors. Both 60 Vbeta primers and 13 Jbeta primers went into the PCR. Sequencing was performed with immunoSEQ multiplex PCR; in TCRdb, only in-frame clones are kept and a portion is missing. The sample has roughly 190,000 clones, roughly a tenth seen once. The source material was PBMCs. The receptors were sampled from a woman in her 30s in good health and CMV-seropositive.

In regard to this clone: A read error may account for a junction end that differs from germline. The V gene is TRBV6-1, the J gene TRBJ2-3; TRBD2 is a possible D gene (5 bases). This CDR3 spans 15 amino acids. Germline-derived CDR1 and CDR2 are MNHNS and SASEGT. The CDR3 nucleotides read TGTGCCAGCACCCGAGGGTCCCCTCTCACAGATATGCAGTATTTT. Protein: CASTRGSPLTDMQYF.

The CDR3 bases are TGTGCCAGTAGTATGGTGGGAGTAAGTTTGAATGAGCAGTTCTTC. This sequence encodes CASSMVGVSLNEQFF. The chain couples TRBV19 to TRBJ2-1; tentatively, D is TRBD2 (5 bases). Between the trimmed V and J ends, which lost 3 bases and 7 bases, there was a span of 16 bases. Germline CDR1 LNHDA, CDR2 SQIVND (reference sequence). This CDR3 spans 15 amino acids. The variable domain in full, with the rest retrieved from reference TRBV19 and TRBJ2-1, is DGGITQSPKYLFRKEGQNVTLSCEQNLNHDAMYWYRQDPGQGLRLIYYSQIVNDFQKGDIAEGYSVSREKKESFPLTVTSAQKNPTAFYLCASSMVGVSLNEQFFGPGTRLTVL.

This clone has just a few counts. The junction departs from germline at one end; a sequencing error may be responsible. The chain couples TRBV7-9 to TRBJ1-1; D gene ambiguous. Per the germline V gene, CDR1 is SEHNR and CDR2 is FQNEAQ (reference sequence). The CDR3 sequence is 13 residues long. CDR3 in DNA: TGTGCCAGCAGCCTAGCCCCCCAGGTTGAAGCTTTCTTT. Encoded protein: CASSLAPQVEAFF. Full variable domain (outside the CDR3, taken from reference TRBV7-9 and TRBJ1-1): DTGVSQNPRHKITKRGQNVTFRCDPISEHNRLYWYRQTLGQGPEFLTYFQNEAQLEKSRLLSDRFSAERPKGSFSTLEIQRTEQGDSAMYLCASSLAPQVEAFFGQGTRLTVV.

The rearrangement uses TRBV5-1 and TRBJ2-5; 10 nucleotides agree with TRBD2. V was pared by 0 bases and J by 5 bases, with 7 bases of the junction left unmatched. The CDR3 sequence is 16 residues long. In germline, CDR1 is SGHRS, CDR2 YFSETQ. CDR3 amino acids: CASSLAASGRGETQYF. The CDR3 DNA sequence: TGCGCCAGCAGCTTGGCGGCTAGCGGGAGAGGGGAGACCCAGTACTTC.

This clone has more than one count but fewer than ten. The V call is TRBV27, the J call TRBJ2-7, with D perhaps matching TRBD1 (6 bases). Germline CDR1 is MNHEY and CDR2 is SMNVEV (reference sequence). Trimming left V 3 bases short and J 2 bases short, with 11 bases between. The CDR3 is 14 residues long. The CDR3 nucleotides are TGTGCCAGCAGTTTCACGGGACACCCCTACGAGCAGTACTTC. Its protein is CASSFTGHPYEQYF.

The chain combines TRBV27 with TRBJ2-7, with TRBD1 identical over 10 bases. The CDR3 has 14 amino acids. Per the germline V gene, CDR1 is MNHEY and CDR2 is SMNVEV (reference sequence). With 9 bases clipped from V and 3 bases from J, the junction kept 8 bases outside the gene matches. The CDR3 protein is CASKPGTGVYEQYF. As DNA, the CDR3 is TGTGCCAGTAAACCCGGGACAGGGGTCTACGAGCAGTACTTC.

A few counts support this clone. CDR3 in DNA: TGTGCCAGCAGTGTACTGACAGGGGGCAGGATGAACACTGAAGCTTTCTTT. Protein product: CASSVLTGGRMNTEAFF. V and J are TRBV2 and TRBJ1-1; 10 bases match TRBD1. The germline V gene encodes CDR1 SNHLY and CDR2 FYNNEI. The junction had 8 bases not matched to a gene; V was cut back by 4 bases and J by 0 bases. The CDR3 has 17 amino acids.